Listed below are T cell receptor beta chains from one sample, sequenced in a study of shared clonotypes between healthy human individuals. Sequencing was performed with immunoSEQ multiplex PCR; in TCRdb, only in-frame clones are kept and a portion is missing. Of about 490,000 clones listed, approximately 82% are singletons. What was sequenced was PBMCs. All receptors derive from a woman aged 40 to 50 in good health. Some clones in this sample may be carry-over from other donors' samples. CDR3s include the opening cysteine and the closing phenylalanine or tryptophan. The D gene is left open where the match is weak. Clone size appears in some rows only: once, few, many, or a class for an expanded clone.

-	TRBD1	TRBV5-4	TRBJ1-1	CASSRPGTGEGTEAFF	TGTGCCAGCAGCCGTCCCGGGACAGGGGAAGGAACTGAAGCTTTCTTT
-	-	TRBV7-9	TRBJ2-5	CASSLALGPVETQYF	TGTGCCAGCAGCTTAGCGCTCGGACCGGTAGAGACCCAGTACTTC
-	-	TRBV18	TRBJ2-7	CASSPLGYEQYF	TGTGCCAGCTCACCATTAGGCTACGAGCAGTACTTC
-	-	TRBV15	TRBJ1-5	CATSSLYAGHQPQHF	TGTGCCACCAGCTCGTTGTATGCAGGGCATCAGCCCCAGCATTTT
-	TRBD1	TRBV7-3	TRBJ1-2	CASSFPPDRGGNYGYTF	TGTGCCAGCAGCTTCCCGCCGGACAGGGGCGGCAACTATGGCTACACCTTC
-	TRBD1	TRBV28	TRBJ1-2	CASRSGQGNGYTF	TGTGCCAGCAGGTCAGGACAGGGTAATGGCTACACCTTC
-	TRBD1	TRBV5-4	TRBJ1-2	CASSRNRGRGYGYTF	TGTGCCAGCAGCAGGAACAGGGGGCGGGGGTATGGCTACACCTTC
-	TRBD2	TRBV7-3	TRBJ2-7	CASSSTSGTYEQYF	TGTGCCAGCAGCTCGACTAGCGGGACCTACGAGCAGTACTTC
once	TRBD2	TRBV6-1	TRBJ2-1	CASNKRAGVGNEQFF	TGTGCCAGCAACAAGAGGGCGGGAGTAGGTAATGAGCAGTTCTTC
once	-	TRBV5-4	TRBJ2-2	CASSRAGGSNTGELFF	TGTGCCAGCAGTCGTGCCGGGGGATCGAACACCGGGGAGCTGTTTTTT
many	-	TRBV6-1	TRBJ2-2	CASSAEGDNTGELFF	TGTGCCAGCAGCGCGGAGGGGGACAACACCGGGGAGCTGTTTTTT
-	TRBD2	TRBV27	TRBJ2-5	CASSSILAGGAETQYF	TGTGCCAGCAGTTCCATACTAGCGGGAGGGGCCGAGACCCAGTACTTC
-	TRBD1	TRBV9	TRBJ2-2	CASSAPGQENTGELFF	TGTGCCAGCAGCGCCCCGGGACAGGAAAACACCGGGGAGCTGTTTTTT
few	TRBD1	TRBV6-1	TRBJ1-3	CASSAFIPGQGYGNTIYF	TGTGCCAGCAGTGCCTTTATTCCGGGACAGGGGTACGGAAACACCATATATTTT
-	-	TRBV28	TRBJ1-5	CASSDRGPSNQPQHF	TGTGCCAGCAGCGACAGAGGGCCCAGCAATCAGCCCCAGCATTTT
-	-	TRBV18	TRBJ2-5	CASSPPLGGETQYF	TGTGCCAGCTCACCACCCCTTGGTGGGGAGACCCAGTACTTC
-	TRBD1	TRBV9	TRBJ2-7	CASSVGDRGPYEQYF	TGTGCCAGCAGCGTAGGGGACAGAGGGCCCTACGAGCAGTACTTC
-	TRBD2	TRBV5-1	TRBJ2-1	CASSVTGTSGERDNEQFF	TGCGCCAGCAGCGTAACCGGGACTAGCGGCGAAAGGGACAATGAGCAGTTCTTC
-	-	TRBV7-2	TRBJ1-3	CASSPRTGSGNTIYF	TGTGCCAGCAGCCCGAGGACGGGCTCTGGAAACACCATATATTTT
once	TRBD2	TRBV10-2	TRBJ2-3	CASIASGVSTDTQYF	TGCGCCAGCATCGCTAGCGGGGTTAGCACAGATACGCAGTATTTT
-	-	TRBV14	TRBJ2-3	CASSQDLLAGADTQYF	TGTGCCAGCAGCCAAGATCTCCTAGCTGGGGCAGATACGCAGTATTTT
-	-	TRBV4-3	TRBJ1-4	CASSRMNGQNSNEKLFF	TGCGCCAGCAGCCGAATGAACGGACAGAACTCTAATGAAAAACTGTTTTTT
-	TRBD2	TRBV5-1	TRBJ2-3	CASSWRLADTQYF	TGCGCCAGCAGCTGGAGACTAGCGGATACGCAGTATTTT
-	-	TRBV18	TRBJ2-5	CASSPRGEFQETQYF	TGTGCCAGCTCACCACGAGGGGAGTTCCAAGAGACCCAGTACTTC
-	TRBD2	TRBV5-1	TRBJ2-3	CASSLAASGSVTDTQYF	TGCGCCAGCAGCTTGGCCGCTAGCGGGAGCGTCACAGATACGCAGTATTTT
-	TRBD2	TRBV28	TRBJ2-1	CASTIAGPAYNEQFF	TGTGCCAGCACCATAGCGGGACCCGCCTACAATGAGCAGTTCTTC
few	-	TRBV18	TRBJ1-4	CASSRARNEKLFF	TGTGCCAGCTCACGCGCACGGAATGAAAAACTGTTTTTT
-	-	TRBV7-8	TRBJ2-7	CASSLAGRTHEQYF	TGTGCCAGCAGCTTAGCGGGCAGGACCCACGAGCAGTACTTC
few	TRBD2	TRBV5-1	TRBJ2-3	CASSNGLAGRTDTQYF	TGCGCCAGCAGCAACGGACTAGCGGGAAGGACAGATACGCAGTATTTT
-	-	TRBV7-8	TRBJ2-1	CASSLVTLASSDNEQFF	TGTGCCAGCAGCTTAGTTACTTTGGCTAGCTCCGACAATGAGCAGTTCTTC
-	TRBD2	TRBV6-4	TRBJ2-3	CASSSGRGADTQYF	TGTGCCAGCTCTAGCGGGAGGGGTGCAGATACGCAGTATTTT
-	TRBD2	TRBV7-6	TRBJ2-1	CASSFPLASGIKVTSYNEQFF	TGTGCCAGCAGCTTCCCCTTAGCTAGCGGCATAAAAGTAACCTCCTACAATGAGCAGTTCTTC
-	TRBD1	TRBV6-6	TRBJ2-7	CASSYSQGVLEQYF	TGTGCCAGCAGTTACTCACAGGGGGTACTCGAGCAGTACTTC
-	-	TRBV30	TRBJ2-7	CAFRTDSYEQYF	TGTGCCTTCCGGACGGACTCCTACGAGCAGTACTTC
-	-	TRBV10-3	TRBJ2-5	CAISGAGLSQETQYF	TGTGCCATCAGCGGTGCGGGACTCTCCCAAGAGACCCAGTACTTC
-	-	TRBV11-1	TRBJ2-1	CASSREPNNEQFF	TGTGCCAGCAGCCGCGAACCTAACAATGAGCAGTTCTTC
-	-	TRBV9	TRBJ2-7	CASSVVPDSYEQYF	TGTGCCAGCAGCGTAGTCCCGGACTCCTACGAGCAGTACTTC
-	-	TRBV10-3	TRBJ2-1	CALSPERNNEQFF	TGTGCCCTCTCACCAGAACGTAACAATGAGCAGTTCTTC
-	TRBD2	TRBV6-1	TRBJ2-5	CASSGTSGIRETQYF	TGTGCCAGCAGCGGGACTAGCGGGATCCGGGAGACCCAGTACTTC
-	TRBD1	TRBV10-1	TRBJ2-7	CASSEIQGGGEQYF	TGCGCCAGCAGTGAAATACAGGGGGGAGGCGAGCAGTACTTC
-	TRBD1	TRBV10-3	TRBJ2-1	CASKPGTGGNEQFF	TGTGCCTCCAAACCCGGGACAGGGGGCAATGAGCAGTTCTTC
once	-	TRBV28	TRBJ2-7	CASSSPGTFASYEQYF	TGTGCCAGCAGTTCTCCCGGGACATTCGCCTCCTACGAGCAGTACTTC
-	-	TRBV5-1	TRBJ2-2	CASSGSGNTGELFF	TGCGCCAGCAGCGGTTCAGGAAACACCGGGGAGCTGTTTTTT
-	-	TRBV7-9	TRBJ2-5	CASSLVGQETQYF	TGTGCCAGCAGCTTGGTTGGCCAAGAGACCCAGTACTTC
-	-	TRBV7-2	TRBJ1-5	CASSSRGRENQPQHF	TGTGCCAGCAGCTCTAGGGGACGGGAGAATCAGCCCCAGCATTTT
-	TRBD1	TRBV5-1	TRBJ1-1	CASSIGTGVETTEAFF	TGCGCCAGCTCTATCGGGACAGGGGTTGAGACCACTGAAGCTTTCTTT
-	-	TRBV7-8	TRBJ1-2	CASSPRAGAGGYTF	TGTGCCAGCAGTCCTCGTGCGGGGGCAGGAGGCTACACCTTC
-	-	TRBV5-1	TRBJ2-2	CASTVTSGELFF	TGCGCCAGCACGGTGACTAGCGGGGAGCTGTTTTTT
-	-	TRBV19	TRBJ1-1	CASSMARGNMNTEAFF	TGTGCCAGTAGTATGGCGAGGGGGAATATGAACACTGAAGCTTTCTTT
once	-	TRBV7-9	TRBJ1-3	CASSLSGNTIYF	TGTGCCAGCAGCTTATCGGGAAACACCATATATTTT
-	-	TRBV4-1	TRBJ1-2	CASSKGALWLYGYTF	TGCGCCAGCTCGAAGGGAGCCCTTTGGCTTTATGGCTACACCTTC
-	-	TRBV27	TRBJ2-1	CASSFGRGNEQFF	TGTGCCAGCAGCTTCGGCAGGGGCAATGAGCAGTTCTTC
-	TRBD1	TRBV28	TRBJ1-5	CASRATGGGQPQHF	TGTGCCAGCAGGGCGACAGGGGGGGGCCAGCCCCAGCATTTT
-	-	TRBV14	TRBJ1-1	CASSDTTDRLTNTEAFF	TGTGCCAGCAGCGACACTACCGACAGGCTCACGAACACTGAAGCTTTCTTT
-	TRBD1	TRBV19	TRBJ2-7	CASSFRDRASEQYF	TGTGCCAGTAGTTTCCGGGACAGGGCGTCCGAGCAGTACTTC
-	TRBD2	TRBV30	TRBJ2-5	CAWEREGEETQYF	TGTGCCTGGGAGCGGGAGGGGGAAGAGACCCAGTACTTC
few	TRBD2	TRBV30	TRBJ2-5	CAWRSPSGRGQETQYF	TGTGCCTGGAGGTCCCCTAGCGGGAGGGGCCAAGAGACCCAGTACTTC
-	TRBD1	TRBV5-8	TRBJ1-5	CASSLGTGGNQPQHF	TGTGCCAGCAGCTTGGGGACAGGGGGCAATCAGCCCCAGCATTTT
-	-	TRBV4-3	TRBJ2-2	CASSQGRATGELFF	TGCGCCAGCAGCCAAGGCAGGGCCACCGGGGAGCTGTTTTTT
-	-	TRBV7-8	TRBJ2-7	CASSQRGGAEQYF	TGTGCCAGCAGCCAGAGGGGGGGAGCGGAGCAGTACTTC